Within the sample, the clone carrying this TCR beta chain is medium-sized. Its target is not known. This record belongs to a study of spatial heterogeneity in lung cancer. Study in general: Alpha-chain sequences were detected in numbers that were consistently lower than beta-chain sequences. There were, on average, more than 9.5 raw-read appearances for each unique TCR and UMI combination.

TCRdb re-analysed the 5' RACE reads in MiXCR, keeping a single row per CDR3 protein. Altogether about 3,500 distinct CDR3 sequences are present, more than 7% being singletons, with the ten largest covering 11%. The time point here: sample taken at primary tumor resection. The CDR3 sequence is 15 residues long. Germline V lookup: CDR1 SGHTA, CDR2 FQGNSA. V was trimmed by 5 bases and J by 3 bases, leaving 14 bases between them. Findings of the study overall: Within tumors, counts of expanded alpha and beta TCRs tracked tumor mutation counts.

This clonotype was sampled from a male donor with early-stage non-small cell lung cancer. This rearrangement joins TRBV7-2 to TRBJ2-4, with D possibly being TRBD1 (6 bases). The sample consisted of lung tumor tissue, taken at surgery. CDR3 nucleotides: TGTGCCAGCAGCGGAAACGACAGGAGCAAAAACATTCAGTACTTC. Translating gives CASSGNDRSKNIQYF.